This TCR beta chain originates from a study of tumor-infiltrating lymphocytes in oesophageal squamous cell carcinoma. This clonotype appeared many times. Germline CDR1 SGHVS, CDR2 FNYEAQ. V shed 1 base and J shed 1 base, with 16 bases lying between them. The CDR3 spans 17 residues. In TCRdb, the PCR reads were re-called with MiXCR into one record per CDR3 protein. The sample records 15,000 or so distinct CDR3 sequences, around half being singletons. The clonotype originates from a female donor with esophageal squamous cell carcinoma. This chain uses TRBV7-6 with TRBJ2-5, with no clear D. The specimen sequenced was esophageal tumor tissue. This CDR3 is CASSLEVGLRPQETQYF. The CDR3 bases are TGTGCCAGCAGCTTAGAGGTTGGGCTACGGCCCCAAGAGACCCAGTACTTC.